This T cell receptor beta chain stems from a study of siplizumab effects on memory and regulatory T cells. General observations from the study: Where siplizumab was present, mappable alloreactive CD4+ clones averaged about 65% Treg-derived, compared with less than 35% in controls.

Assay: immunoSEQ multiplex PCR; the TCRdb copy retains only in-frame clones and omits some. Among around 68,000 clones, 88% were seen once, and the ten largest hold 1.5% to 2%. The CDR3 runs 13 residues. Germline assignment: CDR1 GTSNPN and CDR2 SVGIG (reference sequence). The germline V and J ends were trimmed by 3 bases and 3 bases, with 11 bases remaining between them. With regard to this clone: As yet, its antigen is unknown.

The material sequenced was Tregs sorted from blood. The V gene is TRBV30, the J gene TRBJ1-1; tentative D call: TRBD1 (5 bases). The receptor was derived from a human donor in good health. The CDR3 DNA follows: TGTGCCTGGAGGTCCAGGGCGGACACTGAAGCTTTCTTT. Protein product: CAWRSRADTEAFF.